One sample yielded the 6 T cell receptor beta chains listed below, sequenced in a study of blood T cell repertoires in COVID-19. Repertoires were generated with immunoSEQ multiplex PCR, while TCRdb's copy carries only in-frame clones and drops some. The data show 40,000 or so clones, approximately 86% seen once. The sequencing sample was made of peripheral blood. Receptor source: a man between 35 and 55 years old with active COVID-19.

The DNA for the CDR3 is TGCGCCAGCAGGGACAGTTACTACGAGCAGTACTTC. It translates to CASRDSYYEQYF. The chain employs TRBV5-1 and TRBJ2-7; TRBD1 is a possible D gene (6 bases). The CDR3 totals 12 residues. V was trimmed by 5 bases and J by 3 bases, leaving 9 bases between them. Per the germline V gene, CDR1 is SGHRS and CDR2 is YFSETQ.

The chain combines TRBV28 with TRBJ2-1; TRBD2 aligns across 7 bases. Looked up from germline, CDR1 is MDHEN and CDR2 is SYDVKM. V trimming: 2 bases; J trimming: 4 bases; junction bases outside the gene matches: 5. The CDR3 length is 15 residues. CDR3 region: CASSLRASGYNEQFF. CDR3 nucleotides: TGTGCCAGCAGTTTACGGGCTAGCGGATACAATGAGCAGTTCTTC.

The rearrangement joins TRBV12-2 to TRBJ1-3; the table's D call, TRBD1, was not checked against the DNA. TRBV12-2 is a documented pseudogene. The CDR3 consists of 17 residues. In nucleotides, the CDR3 is TGTGCAAGTCGCTTAGACAGTTTCCCATGGGCTGGAAACACCATATATTTT. This gives the protein CASRLDSFPWAGNTIYF.

V and J are TRBV28 and TRBJ2-5, with TRBD1 matching over 8 bases. Germline values: CDR1 MDHEN, CDR2 SYDVKM. This CDR3 spans 17 amino acids. V lost 1 base to trimming and J lost 4 bases; unmatched junction nucleotides: 11. The CDR3 DNA reads as TGTGCCAGCAGTTTATATCTAGGGACAGGATATCGAGAGACCCAGTACTTC. It codes for CASSLYLGTGYRETQYF.

The chain has TRBV28 and TRBJ1-1, with a tentative D call TRBD1 (5 bases). The length of the CDR3 is 15 residues. In germline, CDR1 is MDHEN, CDR2 SYDVKM. Trimming pared 3 bases from V and 0 bases from J, leaving 11 bases between. The DNA for the CDR3 is TGTGCCAGCAGTTTGGGGGGTTTCCTGAACACTGAAGCTTTCTTT. Translating it yields CASSLGGFLNTEAFF.

The rearrangement links TRBV5-1 to TRBJ2-1, with 11 nucleotides matching TRBD1. With V trimmed by 2 bases and J by 4 bases, 5 bases remained unmatched. Germline V gene data show CDR1 as SGHRS and CDR2 as YFSETQ. The CDR3 has 16 amino acids. CDR3 residues: CASSFIGQGAYNEQFF. The CDR3 DNA sequence: TGCGCCAGCAGCTTCATTGGACAGGGGGCTTACAATGAGCAGTTCTTC.